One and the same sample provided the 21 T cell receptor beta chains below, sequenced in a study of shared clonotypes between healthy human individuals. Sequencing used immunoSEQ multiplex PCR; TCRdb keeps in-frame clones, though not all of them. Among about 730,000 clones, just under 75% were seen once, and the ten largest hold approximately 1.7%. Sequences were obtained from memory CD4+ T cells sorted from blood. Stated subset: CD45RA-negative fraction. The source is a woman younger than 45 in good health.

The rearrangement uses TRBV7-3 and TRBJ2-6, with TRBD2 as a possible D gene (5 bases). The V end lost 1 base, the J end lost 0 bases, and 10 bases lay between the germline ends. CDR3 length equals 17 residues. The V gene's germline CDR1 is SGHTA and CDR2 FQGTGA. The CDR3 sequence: CASSLRGQSSGANVLTF. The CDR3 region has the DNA TGTGCCAGCAGCTTAAGAGGGCAGAGCTCTGGGGCCAACGTCCTGACTTTC.

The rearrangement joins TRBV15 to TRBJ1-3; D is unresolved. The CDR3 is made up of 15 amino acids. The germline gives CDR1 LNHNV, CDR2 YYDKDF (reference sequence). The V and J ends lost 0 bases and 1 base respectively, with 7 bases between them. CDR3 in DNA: TGTGCCACCAGCAGAGATATCGGGTCTGGAAACACCATATATTTT. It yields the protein CATSRDIGSGNTIYF.

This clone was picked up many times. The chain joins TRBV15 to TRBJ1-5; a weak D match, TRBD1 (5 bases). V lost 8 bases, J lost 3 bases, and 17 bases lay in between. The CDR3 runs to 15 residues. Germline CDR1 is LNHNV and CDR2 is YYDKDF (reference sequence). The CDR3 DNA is TGTGCCACCTCGGCCGGGGGGTCAAACAATCAGCCCCAGCATTTT. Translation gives CATSAGGSNNQPQHF.

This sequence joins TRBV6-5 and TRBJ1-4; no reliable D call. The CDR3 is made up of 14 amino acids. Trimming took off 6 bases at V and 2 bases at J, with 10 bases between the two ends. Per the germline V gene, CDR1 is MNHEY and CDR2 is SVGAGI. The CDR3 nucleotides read TGTGCCAGCAGCCCGACGTTGACTAATGAAAAACTGTTTTTT. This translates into CASSPTLTNEKLFF.

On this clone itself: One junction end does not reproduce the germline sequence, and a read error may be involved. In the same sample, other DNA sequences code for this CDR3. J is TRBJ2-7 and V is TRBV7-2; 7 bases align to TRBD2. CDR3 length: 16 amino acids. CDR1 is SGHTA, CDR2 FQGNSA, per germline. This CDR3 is CASSIGALAGPYEQYF. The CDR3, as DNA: TGTGCCAGCAGCATTGGGGCCTTAGCGGGTCCCTACGAACAGTACTTC.

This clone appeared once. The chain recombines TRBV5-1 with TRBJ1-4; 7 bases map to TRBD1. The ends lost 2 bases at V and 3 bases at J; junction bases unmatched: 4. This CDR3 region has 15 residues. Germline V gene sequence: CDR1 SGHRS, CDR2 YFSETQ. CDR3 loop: CASSLQGNPNEKLFF. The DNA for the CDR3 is TGCGCCAGCAGCTTACAGGGGAACCCTAATGAAAAACTGTTTTTT.

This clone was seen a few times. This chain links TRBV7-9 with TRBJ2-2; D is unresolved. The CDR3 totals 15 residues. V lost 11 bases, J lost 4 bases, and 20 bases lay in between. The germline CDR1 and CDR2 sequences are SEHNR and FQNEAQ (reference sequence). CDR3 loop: CAVSRRAVSTGELFF. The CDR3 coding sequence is TGTGCCGTCTCCCGTCGGGCAGTATCCACCGGGGAGCTGTTTTTT.

The DNA of the CDR3 is TGTGCCAGCAGTACCTACAGGGACGGTTTACAAGAGACCCAGTACTTC. Amino acids: CASSTYRDGLQETQYF. V gene TRBV27 combines with J gene TRBJ2-5, with D possibly being TRBD1 (6 bases). The germline V gene has CDR1 MNHEY and CDR2 SMNVEV (reference sequence). V was pared by 5 bases and J by 2 bases, with 18 bases between. This CDR3 spans 16 amino acids.

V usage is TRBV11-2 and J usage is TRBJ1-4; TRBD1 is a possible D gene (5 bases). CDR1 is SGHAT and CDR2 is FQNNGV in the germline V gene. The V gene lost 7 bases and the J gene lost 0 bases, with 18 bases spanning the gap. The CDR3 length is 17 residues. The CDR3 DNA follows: TGTGCCAGCACCCTAGGGCTTAGGGACTCAACTAATGAAAAACTGTTTTTT. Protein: CASTLGLRDSTNEKLFF.

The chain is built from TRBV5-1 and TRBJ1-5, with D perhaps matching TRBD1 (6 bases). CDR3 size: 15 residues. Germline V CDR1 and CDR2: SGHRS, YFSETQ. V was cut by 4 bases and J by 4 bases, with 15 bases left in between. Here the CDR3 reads CASSPGDMRNQPQHF. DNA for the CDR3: TGCGCCAGCAGCCCCGGGGACATGAGGAATCAGCCCCAGCATTTT. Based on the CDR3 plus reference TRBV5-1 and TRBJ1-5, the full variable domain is KAGVTQTPRYLIKTRGQQVTLSCSPISGHRSVSWYQQTPGQGLQFLFEYFSETQRNKGNFPGRFSGRQFSNSRSEMNVSTLELGDSALYLCASSPGDMRNQPQHFGDGTRLSIL.

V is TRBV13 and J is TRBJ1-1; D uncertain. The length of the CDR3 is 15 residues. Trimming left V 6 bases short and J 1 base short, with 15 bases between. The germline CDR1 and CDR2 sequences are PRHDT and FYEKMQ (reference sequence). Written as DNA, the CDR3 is TGTGCCAGCAGATATAGCGCCAGATCGAACACTGAAGCTTTCTTT. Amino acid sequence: CASRYSARSNTEAFF.

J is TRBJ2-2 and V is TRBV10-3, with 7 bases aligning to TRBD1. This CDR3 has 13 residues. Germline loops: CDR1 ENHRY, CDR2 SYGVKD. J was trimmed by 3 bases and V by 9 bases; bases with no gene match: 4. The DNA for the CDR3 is TGTGCCATGAGTACAGGGGACACCGGGGAGCTGTTTTTT. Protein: CAMSTGDTGELFF.

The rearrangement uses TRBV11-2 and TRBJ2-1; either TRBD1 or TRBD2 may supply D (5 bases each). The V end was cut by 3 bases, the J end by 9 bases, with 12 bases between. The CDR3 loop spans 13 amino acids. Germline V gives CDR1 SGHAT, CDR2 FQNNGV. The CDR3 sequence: CASSFTTGGEQFF. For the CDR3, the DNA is TGTGCCAGCAGCTTTACAACAGGAGGTGAGCAGTTCTTC.

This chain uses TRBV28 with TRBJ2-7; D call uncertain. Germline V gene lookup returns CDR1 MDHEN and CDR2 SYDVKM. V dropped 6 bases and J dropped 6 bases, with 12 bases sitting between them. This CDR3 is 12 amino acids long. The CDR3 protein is CASRVTGREQYF. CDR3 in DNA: TGTGCCAGCAGGGTGACTGGACGCGAGCAGTACTTC.

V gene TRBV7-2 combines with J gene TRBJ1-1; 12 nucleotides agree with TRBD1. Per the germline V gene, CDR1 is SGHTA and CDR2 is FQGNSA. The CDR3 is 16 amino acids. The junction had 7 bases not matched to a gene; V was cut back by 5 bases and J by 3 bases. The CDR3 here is CASSPGQGASDTEAFF. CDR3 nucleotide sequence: TGTGCCAGCAGCCCGGGACAGGGGGCCTCGGACACTGAAGCTTTCTTT.

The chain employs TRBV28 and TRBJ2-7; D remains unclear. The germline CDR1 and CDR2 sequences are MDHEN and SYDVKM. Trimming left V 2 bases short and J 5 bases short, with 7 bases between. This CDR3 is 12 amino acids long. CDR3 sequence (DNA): TGTGCCAGCAGTTTAGTTTCGGACGAGCAGTACTTC. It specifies CASSLVSDEQYF.

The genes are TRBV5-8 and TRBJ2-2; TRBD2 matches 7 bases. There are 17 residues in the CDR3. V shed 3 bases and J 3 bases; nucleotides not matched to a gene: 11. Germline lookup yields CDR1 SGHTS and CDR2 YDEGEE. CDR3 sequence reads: CASSSSRLAFHTGELFF. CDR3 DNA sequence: TGTGCCAGCAGCTCATCGAGACTAGCTTTCCACACCGGGGAGCTGTTTTTT.

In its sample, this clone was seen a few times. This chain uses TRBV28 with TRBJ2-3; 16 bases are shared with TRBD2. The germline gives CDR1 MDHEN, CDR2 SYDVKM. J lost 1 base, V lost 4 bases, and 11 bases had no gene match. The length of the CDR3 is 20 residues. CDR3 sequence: CASSSLPGLAGGPRTDTQYF. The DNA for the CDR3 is TGTGCCAGCAGTTCCTTGCCGGGACTAGCGGGAGGGCCCCGCACAGATACGCAGTATTTT.

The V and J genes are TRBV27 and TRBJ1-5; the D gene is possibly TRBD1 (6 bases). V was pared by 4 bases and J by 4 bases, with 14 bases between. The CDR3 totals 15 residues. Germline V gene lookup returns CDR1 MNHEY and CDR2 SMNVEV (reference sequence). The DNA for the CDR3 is TGTGCCAGCAGTTGGATAGGGCAGGGGAATCAGCCCCAGCATTTT. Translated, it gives CASSWIGQGNQPQHF.

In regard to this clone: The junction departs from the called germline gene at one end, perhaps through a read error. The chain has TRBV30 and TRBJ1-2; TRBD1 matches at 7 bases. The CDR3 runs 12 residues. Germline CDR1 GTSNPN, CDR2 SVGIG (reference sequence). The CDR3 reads CAWFRDSYRYTF. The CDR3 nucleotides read TGTGCCTGGTTTCGGGACAGCTATCGCTACACCTTC.

The CDR3 DNA reads as TGTGCCAGCATCTCAGGAGGGGGCGGTCAGCCCCAGCATTTT. Protein sequence: CASISGGGGQPQHF. This chain links TRBV6-6 with TRBJ1-5; 7 bases line up with TRBD1. J lost 6 bases, V lost 7 bases, and 9 bases had no gene match. Germline CDR1 and CDR2: MNHNY and SVGAGI (reference sequence). The CDR3 spans 14 residues.